Shown below are 32 T cell receptor beta chains from a single sample sequenced in a study of OX40 agonist ivuxolimab in advanced cancers. Some clones are missing from TCRdb's copy, which holds only in-frame ones; the method was immunoSEQ multiplex PCR. The sample records tens of thousands of clones, 92% being singletons. Here the sequenced sample was CD4+ or CD8+ T cells sorted from blood, taken in a trial of the OX40 agonist ivuxolimab. The receptors stem from an adult with an advanced solid tumor such as melanoma, head and neck, liver or kidney cancer.

The rearrangement links TRBV7-8 to TRBJ2-7; the D is unclear. The germline gives CDR1 SGHVS, CDR2 FQNEAQ. Trimming left V 0 bases short and J 3 bases short, with 6 bases between. The CDR3 has 13 amino acids. CDR3 region: CASSLAPIYEQYF. CDR3 coding DNA: TGTGCCAGCAGCTTAGCGCCAATCTACGAGCAGTACTTC.

This chain joins TRBV9 and TRBJ2-3; 12 bases are shared with TRBD2. The CDR3 consists of 16 residues. With 3 bases clipped from V and 4 bases from J, the junction kept 6 bases outside the gene matches. Germline CDR1 is SGDLS and CDR2 is YYNGEE. The CDR3 DNA is TGTGCCAGCAGCGGCTCTAGCGGGGGGGCCTCAGATACGCAGTATTTT. It codes for CASSGSSGGASDTQYF.

V usage is TRBV6-5 and J usage is TRBJ1-3, with 7 bases that match TRBD1. The V segment lost 6 bases and the J segment 4 bases; nucleotides outside the gene matches: 6. Germline V gene data show CDR1 as MNHEY and CDR2 as SVGAGI. This CDR3 region has 14 residues. The CDR3 spells CASRRQGLGNTIYF. The CDR3 DNA sequence: TGTGCCAGCAGACGACAGGGTCTGGGAAACACCATATATTTT.

The chain couples TRBV14 to TRBJ1-2; no reliable D call. Germline V gene sequence: CDR1 SGHDN, CDR2 FVKESK. The CDR3 totals 13 residues. Trimming shortened V by 1 base and J by 4 bases, and 7 bases separated the two germline ends. CDR3 residues: CASSQGWGYGYTF. Written as DNA, the CDR3 is TGTGCCAGCAGCCAAGGGTGGGGCTATGGCTACACCTTC.

The genes are TRBV5-5 and TRBJ2-3; possible D gene TRBD2, 5 bases. The CDR3 is 16 residues long. The germline gives CDR1 SGHKS, CDR2 YYEKEE (reference sequence). V was trimmed by 0 bases and J by 0 bases, leaving 11 bases between them. The CDR3 loop reads CASSLVPEGSTDTQYF. CDR3 sequence (DNA): TGTGCCAGCAGCTTGGTCCCCGAGGGAAGCACAGATACGCAGTATTTT.

This clone was detected once. The chain carries TRBV10-2 and TRBJ1-3, with 10 bases lining up with TRBD1. The ends lost 5 bases at V and 4 bases at J; junction bases unmatched: 11. Germline CDR1 and CDR2: WSHSY and SAAADI. There are 17 residues in the CDR3. The CDR3 nucleotides are TGCGCCAGCAGTCCCGGGACAGGGGATCTAGGAGGAAACACCATATATTTT. Translation gives CASSPGTGDLGGNTIYF.

The chain couples TRBV14 to TRBJ1-2; 10 bases are a match to TRBD1. The CDR3 loop spans 17 amino acids. CDR1 and CDR2 from the germline V gene are SGHDN and FVKESK. V gave up 0 bases and J gave up 7 bases; unmatched junction bases: 11. The CDR3 region has the DNA TGTGCCAGCAGCCAAGATTGGGACAGGGGAAGTCATTGTGGCTACACCTTC. This gives the protein CASSQDWDRGSHCGYTF.

The rearrangement links TRBV10-3 to TRBJ2-7; the match to TRBD1 covers 9 bases. The CDR3 extends over 15 amino acids. Germline values: CDR1 ENHRY, CDR2 SYGVKD. V was clipped by 2 bases and J by 3 bases; unmatched bases: 5. CDR3 bases: TGTGCCATCAGTGAGGGCCGGGACAGGGTCTACGAGCAGTACTTC. It translates to CAISEGRDRVYEQYF.

The V call is TRBV15, the J call TRBJ1-3; D is unclear. Between the trimmed V and J ends, which lost 2 bases and 1 base, there was a span of 15 bases. Germline lookup yields CDR1 LNHNV and CDR2 YYDKDF (reference sequence). The CDR3 contains 17 residues. The CDR3 bases are TGTGCCACCAGCAGACCCCATGACATGCAGTCTGGAAACACCATATATTTT. Translation: CATSRPHDMQSGNTIYF.

The rearrangement joins TRBV9 to TRBJ2-1; TRBD2 might be the D (7 bases). V was trimmed by 2 bases and J by 4 bases, leaving 13 bases between them. Germline values: CDR1 SGDLS, CDR2 YYNGEE. The CDR3 loop spans 15 amino acids. CDR3 residues: CASSVDGGLYNEQFF. CDR3 DNA sequence: TGTGCCAGCAGCGTGGACGGGGGGCTTTACAATGAGCAGTTCTTC.

About this clone itself: At one end the junction does not follow the germline gene, possibly because of a read error. V is TRBV2 and J is TRBJ2-7; D ambiguous. CDR1 is SNHLY, CDR2 FYNNEI, per germline. The CDR3 is 12 residues long. CDR3 in DNA: TGTGCCAGCACTGAAGTCTTCGGGGAGCAGTACTTC. It is translated as CASTEVFGEQYF.

The chain combines TRBV6-5 with TRBJ2-5, with D uncertain. CDR3 size: 12 residues. Trimming left V 4 bases short and J 5 bases short, with 8 bases between. Germline CDR1 and CDR2: MNHEY and SVGAGI. The DNA for the CDR3 is TGTGCCAGCAGTTGGGTGGGGGAGACCCAGTACTTC. Amino acid sequence: CASSWVGETQYF.

The chain links TRBV5-1 to TRBJ2-2; no definite D call. The germline V and J ends were trimmed by 3 bases and 7 bases, with 16 bases remaining between them. The CDR3 totals 15 residues. The V gene's germline CDR1 is SGHRS and CDR2 YFSETQ. This CDR3 reads CASSWPEGQVGELFF. CDR3 in DNA: TGCGCCAGCAGCTGGCCGGAAGGGCAGGTCGGGGAGCTGTTTTTT. Drawing the rest from reference TRBV5-1 and TRBJ2-2, the complete variable domain is KAGVTQTPRYLIKTRGQQVTLSCSPISGHRSVSWYQQTPGQGLQFLFEYFSETQRNKGNFPGRFSGRQFSNSRSEMNVSTLELGDSALYLCASSWPEGQVGELFFGEGSRLTVL.

This chain connects TRBV5-6 to TRBJ1-1, with 12 bases matching TRBD1. Per the germline V gene, CDR1 is SGHDT and CDR2 is YYEEEE. The CDR3 has 15 amino acids. V dropped 3 bases and J dropped 4; count of bases not matched to a gene: 4. CDR3 in DNA: TGTGCCAGCAGCTCCCCGGGACAGGGGGCCACTGAAGCTTTCTTT. Translating it yields CASSSPGQGATEAFF.

The chain uses TRBV2 and TRBJ1-1; TRBD1 matches 7 bases. The germline gives CDR1 SNHLY, CDR2 FYNNEI. With 4 bases clipped from V and 2 bases from J, the junction kept 10 bases outside the gene matches. This CDR3 has 16 amino acids. The CDR3, as DNA: TGTGCCAGCAGTGGGTCGTCCAGGGGGTTAAACACTGAAGCTTTCTTT. This translates into CASSGSSRGLNTEAFF.

The rearrangement uses TRBV7-9 and TRBJ1-5, with a tentative D call TRBD1 (5 bases). V dropped 10 bases and J dropped 0 bases, with 13 bases sitting between them. The CDR3 length is 14 residues. Germline values: CDR1 SEHNR, CDR2 FQNEAQ (reference sequence). CDR3 region: CATGASYSNQPQHF. DNA of the CDR3: TGTGCCACCGGGGCGAGCTATAGCAATCAGCCCCAGCATTTT.

This rearrangement joins TRBV5-4 to TRBJ1-2; D is uncertain. Trimming took off 3 bases at V and 6 bases at J, with 15 bases between the two ends. Germline-derived CDR1 and CDR2 are SGHNT and YYREEE (reference sequence). CDR3 length equals 14 residues. CDR3 in amino acids: CASSSLTWKDGYTF. CDR3 DNA sequence: TGTGCCAGCAGCTCTCTGACATGGAAAGATGGCTACACCTTC. Full variable domain (rest looked up from reference TRBV5-4 and TRBJ1-2): ETGVTQSPTHLIKTRGQQVTLRCSSQSGHNTVSWYQQALGQGPQFIFQYYREEENGRGNFPPRFSGLQFPNYSSELNVNALELDDSALYLCASSSLTWKDGYTFGSGTRLTVV.

To note about this clone: The same CDR3 also results from other DNA sequences found in this sample. The CDR3 loop reads CASSATDTQYF. The CDR3 nucleotides read TGTGCCAGCAGTGCCACAGATACGCAGTATTTT. The chain couples TRBV27 to TRBJ2-3, with D hard to call. Germline V CDR1 and CDR2: MNHEY, SMNVEV (reference sequence). The CDR3 spans 11 residues. With 5 bases removed from V and 2 bases from J, the gap between germline ends came to 2 bases.

This chain links TRBV4-2 with TRBJ2-3; 9 nucleotides align to TRBD2. V was clipped by 0 bases and J by 0 bases; unmatched bases: 7. This CDR3 spans 18 amino acids. Germline assignment: CDR1 LGHNA and CDR2 YNFKEQ. The chain's CDR3 is CASSQDMAGGPSTDTQYF. CDR3 in DNA: TGTGCCAGCAGCCAAGACATGGCGGGGGGGCCGAGCACAGATACGCAGTATTTT.

This chain links TRBV4-3 with TRBJ2-7, with D possibly TRBD1 on 5 matching bases. CDR1 and CDR2 (germline): LGHNA, YSLEER. The CDR3 is 15 residues long. The V gene lost 2 bases and the J gene lost 0 bases, with 11 bases spanning the gap. CDR3: CASSQSTGTSYEQYF. The CDR3 DNA is TGCGCCAGCAGCCAATCCACAGGAACCTCCTACGAGCAGTACTTC.

V usage is TRBV7-9 and J usage is TRBJ2-1; perhaps TRBD2 as D (7 bases). There are 14 residues in the CDR3. Germline values: CDR1 SEHNR, CDR2 FQNEAQ (reference sequence). V lost 3 bases, J lost 8 bases, and 14 bases lay in between. CDR3 bases: TGTGCCAGCAGCTTCGAGGGGGGGTTTTATGAGCAGTTCTTC. Encoded protein: CASSFEGGFYEQFF.

The chain employs TRBV7-8 and TRBJ2-1, with D perhaps given as TRBD1 or TRBD2 (5 bases each). V lost 5 bases and J 3 bases, leaving 11 bases between the germline ends. The CDR3 sequence is 14 residues long. Germline V gene data show CDR1 as SGHVS and CDR2 as FQNEAQ. The CDR3 coding sequence is TGTGCCAGCAGCCCGACGGGGCTCTACAATGAGCAGTTCTTC. This sequence encodes CASSPTGLYNEQFF.

This chain uses TRBV7-6 with TRBJ1-6, with D unclear. This CDR3 comprises 17 residues. Trimming shortened V by 0 bases and J by 8 bases, and 17 bases separated the two germline ends. CDR1 SGHVS and CDR2 FNYEAQ come from the germline V gene. The CDR3 reads CASSLALSPREDSPLHF. In DNA form, the CDR3 reads TGTGCCAGCAGCTTAGCGCTCAGTCCCCGGGAGGATTCACCCCTCCACTTT.

This chain uses TRBV6-5 with TRBJ2-5; tentative D call: TRBD2 (5 bases). Looked up from germline, CDR1 is MNHEY and CDR2 is SVGAGI. The CDR3 is 16 residues long. V was cut by 0 bases and J by 2 bases, with 13 bases left in between. The CDR3 region has the DNA TGTGCCAGCAGTTACTCGACTCTCTCGGGGCAAGAGACCCAGTACTTC. It encodes CASSYSTLSGQETQYF.

The chain employs TRBV7-6 and TRBJ2-1; D is perhaps TRBD1 or TRBD2 (5 bases each). CDR1 and CDR2 (germline): SGHVS, FNYEAQ. This CDR3 has 11 amino acids. The V end lost 10 bases, the J end lost 7 bases, and 11 bases lay between the germline ends. CDR3 sequence: CAILAGNEQFF. CDR3 coding DNA: TGTGCCATCCTAGCAGGGAATGAGCAGTTCTTC.

This rearrangement joins TRBV11-2 to TRBJ2-1; possible D gene TRBD2, 5 bases. The CDR3 has 12 residues. V lost 7 bases and J 15 bases, leaving 19 bases between the germline ends. Germline CDR1 is SGHAT and CDR2 is FQNNGV. The DNA for the CDR3 is TGTGCCAGCAACTTTGCGCGGGCCCCCGGGTTCTTC. Encoded protein: CASNFARAPGFF.

This sequence joins TRBV30 and TRBJ2-5; tentatively, D is TRBD2 (6 bases). The closer fit of TRBJ2-7 to the DNA end suggests the J call may be wrong. The V gene's germline CDR1 is GTSNPN and CDR2 SVGIG (reference sequence). The CDR3 sequence is 15 residues long. Here the CDR3 reads CAWGWEAQLNYEQYF. The CDR3 nucleotides are TGTGCCTGGGGGTGGGAGGCGCAGTTGAACTACGAGCAGTACTTC.

CDR3 loop: CASSLAVGWGTQYF. In DNA, the CDR3 is TGCGCCAGCAGCTTGGCTGTGGGGTGGGGGACCCAGTACTTC. The chain has TRBV5-1 and TRBJ2-5; no clear D gene. The V end was cut by 0 bases, the J end by 7 bases, with 13 bases between. The germline V gene encodes CDR1 SGHRS and CDR2 YFSETQ. The CDR3 runs 14 residues.

The chain is built from TRBV4-3 and TRBJ2-1; D is ambiguous. Germline-derived CDR1 and CDR2 are LGHNA and YSLEER. The V and J ends lost 0 bases and 1 base respectively, with 7 bases between them. CDR3 length: 15 residues. Here the CDR3 reads CASSQDGRSYNEQFF. CDR3 coding DNA: TGCGCCAGCAGCCAAGACGGCAGGTCCTACAATGAGCAGTTCTTC.

The CDR3 nucleotides read TGTGCCAGCAGGGGGGTTCAAGAGACCCAGTACTTC. Amino acid sequence: CASRGVQETQYF. The V gene is TRBV11-2, the J gene TRBJ2-5, with D tentatively TRBD1 or TRBD2 (5 bases each). CDR1 SGHAT and CDR2 FQNNGV come from the germline V gene. The CDR3 loop spans 12 amino acids. The V and J ends lost 6 bases and 2 bases respectively, with 7 bases between them.

The chain employs TRBV5-6 and TRBJ2-2; TRBD2 might be the D (6 bases). The CDR3 has 16 amino acids. Per germline, CDR1 SGHDT and CDR2 YYEEEE. V was trimmed by 5 bases and J by 5 bases, leaving 19 bases between them. The chain's CDR3 is CASSLGLPGPTGELFF. The CDR3 DNA follows: TGTGCCAGCAGTCTTGGACTACCCGGCCCGACCGGGGAGCTGTTTTTT.

The chain recombines TRBV9 with TRBJ1-1; possibly TRBD1 for D (5 bases). Trimming stripped 4 bases from V and 5 bases from J, with 18 bases between. The CDR3 length is 15 residues. From germline, CDR1 is SGDLS and CDR2 YYNGEE. For the CDR3, the DNA is TGTGCCAGCAGCCAAAGTGGGACCATGGGGACTGAAGCTTTCTTT. The encoded protein is CASSQSGTMGTEAFF.